Below, one T cell receptor (beta chain) is given with its context. What it binds is unknown. Other DNA sequences in this specimen translate into the identical CDR3. The CDR3 length is 13 residues. Trimming pared 2 bases from V and 0 bases from J, leaving 6 bases between. Germline V lookup: CDR1 SGHDT, CDR2 YYEEEE. Terminally differentiated effector memory CD45RA+ cells were excluded from the naive CD8 cells, which were CD45RO-negative and positively selected for CCR7. Sequenced by immunoSEQ multiplex PCR; TCRdb stores in-frame clones only, minus some. The table includes around 560,000 clones, approximately 96% detected once. This specimen belongs to a study of shared clonotypes between healthy human individuals. Whole-study results and caveats: Some clonotypes were shared by all four sorted-subset donors, while others were not shared. The non-shared ones had lower generation probabilities than the shared ones.

The chain uses TRBV5-6 and TRBJ2-7; D not certain. This TCR derives from a woman aged 25 to 39 in good health. The sample taken for sequencing was naive CD8+ T cells sorted from blood. In DNA, the CDR3 is TGTGCCAGCAGCTTAGTGAGCTCCTACGAGCAGTACTTC. Translated: CASSLVSSYEQYF.